The rows below give T cell receptor beta chains drawn from one sample of a study of neurological immune-mediated disorders. TCRdb redid the calling of the 5' RACE reads with MiXCR, one entry per CDR3 protein. The sample has approximately 60,000 distinct CDR3 sequences; roughly 4% are singletons. Sequencing was performed on PBMCs. All receptors come from a man in his fifties or sixties with multiple sclerosis. CDR3s include the opening cysteine and the closing phenylalanine or tryptophan. D genes are given only for firm matches. Not all rows give a size; the values are once, few, many and, for expanded clones, a class.

d_call	clone_size	j_call	v_call	cdr3_aa	cdr3_nt
TRBD2	.	TRBJ2-5	TRBV7-2	CASSFSGGLETQYF	TGTGCCAGCAGCTTTAGCGGGGGGCTTGAGACCCAGTACTTC
TRBD2	many	TRBJ2-2	TRBV12-3/TRBV12-4	CASSLATSGHTGELFF	TGTGCCAGCAGTTTAGCGACTAGCGGGCACACCGGGGAGCTGTTTTTT
.	many	TRBJ2-7	TRBV18	CASSALPYEQYF	TGTGCCAGCTCGGCCTTACCTTACGAGCAGTACTTC
TRBD1	many	TRBJ2-5	TRBV5-1	CASSRPTETGYQETQYF	TGCGCCAGCAGCCGGCCGACCGAGACAGGGTACCAAGAGACCCAGTACTTC
.	many	TRBJ1-3	TRBV7-2	CASSRRAGAGKTIYF	TGTGCCAGCAGCCGTAGGGCGGGGGCTGGAAAAACCATATATTTT
.	many	TRBJ1-6	TRBV3-1	CASSQDRGVRNSPLHF	TGTGCCAGCAGCCAAGATCGGGGGGTGAGGAATTCACCCCTCCACTTT
.	.	TRBJ1-6	TRBV12-3/TRBV12-4	CASSFSGVNSPLHF	TGTGCCAGCAGTTTCAGCGGGGTTAATTCACCCCTCCACTTT
.	many	TRBJ1-1	TRBV3-1	CASSRTENTEAFF	TGTGCCAGCAGCCGGACAGAGAACACTGAAGCTTTCTTT
.	many	TRBJ1-2	TRBV7-2	CASSLSGGANYGYTF	TGTGCCAGCAGCTTATCGGGGGGGGCTAACTATGGCTACACCTTC
TRBD1	many	TRBJ2-4	TRBV7-4	CASSQPRAPGTGENIQYF	TGTGCCAGCAGCCAACCCAGAGCCCCCGGGACAGGGGAAAACATTCAGTACTTC
.	many	TRBJ1-6	TRBV27	CASSPSLYNSPLNF	TGTGCCAGCAGTCCATCCCTGTATAATTCACCCCTCAACTTT
TRBD1	many	TRBJ2-1	TRBV5-1	CASSLGDRDYNEQFF	TGCGCCAGCAGCTTGGGGGACAGGGACTACAATGAGCAGTTCTTC
.	many	TRBJ2-3	TRBV5-1	CASSALPSTQYF	TGCGCCAGCAGCGCCCTTCCTAGTACGCAGTATTTT
.	many	TRBJ1-1	TRBV6-4	CASSDSSRGKTEAFF	TGTGCCAGCAGTGACTCGAGCAGGGGAAAAACTGAAGCTTTCTTT
.	many	TRBJ1-3	TRBV5-1	CASSLEFSGNTIYF	TGCGCCAGCAGCTTGGAATTCTCTGGAAACACCATATATTTT
.	many	TRBJ2-3	TRBV20-1	CSASTGIADTQYF	TGCAGTGCTAGCACCGGGATTGCAGATACGCAGTATTTT
.	many	TRBJ2-1	TRBV20-1	CSARNTRAQQFF	TGCAGTGCTAGAAATACCCGGGCCCAGCAGTTCTTC
TRBD2	many	TRBJ2-5	TRBV5-1	CASSLAGVAGAQETQYF	TGCGCCAGCAGCTTGGCCGGGGTAGCGGGAGCCCAAGAGACCCAGTACTTC
.	many	TRBJ1-2	TRBV24-1	CATSGGYGYTF	TGTGCCACCAGTGGAGGGTATGGCTACACCTTC
.	many	TRBJ2-5	TRBV5-6	CASSFSTTQYF	TGTGCCAGCAGCTTTAGTACTACCCAGTACTTC
.	many	TRBJ1-2	TRBV20-1	CSANERGRANYGYTF	TGCAGTGCGAACGAAAGGGGCCGAGCTAACTATGGCTACACCTTC
TRBD2	many	TRBJ2-3	TRBV6-5	CASRPVSGGALDTQYF	TGTGCCAGCCGGCCAGTTAGCGGGGGGGCCCTAGATACGCAGTATTTT
TRBD1	many	TRBJ1-2	TRBV5-1	CASSFRQGAPSLVGYTF	TGCGCCAGCAGCTTTCGACAGGGGGCTCCATCGTTGGTTGGCTACACCTTC
.	many	TRBJ1-5	TRBV6-1	CASSSPVGQGFQPQHF	TGTGCCAGCAGTTCTCCCGTTGGGCAGGGGTTTCAGCCCCAGCATTTT